Below, 9 T cell receptor beta chains from the same sample are listed, as sequenced in a study of blood T cell dynamics during melanoma immunotherapy. Assay: immunoSEQ multiplex PCR; the TCRdb copy retains only in-frame clones and omits some. The sample has 9,900 or so clones; 84% are singletons. As to time point: pre-treatment baseline. Sequencing was performed on blood, taken from a patient treated with checkpoint blockade. The receptors originated from a human donor with melanoma.

V usage is TRBV6-5 and J usage is TRBJ1-1; D unclear. Germline values: CDR1 MNHEY, CDR2 SVGAGI. The length of the CDR3 is 13 residues. V lost 2 bases and J 1 base, leaving 5 bases between the germline ends. CDR3 region: CASSYIPNTEAFF. CDR3 DNA: TGTGCCAGCAGTTACATCCCGAACACTGAAGCTTTCTTT.

The chain joins TRBV7-9 to TRBJ1-5; D call uncertain. The CDR3 consists of 12 residues. Germline V lookup: CDR1 SEHNR, CDR2 FQNEAQ (reference sequence). V was cut by 2 bases and J by 1 base, with 0 bases left in between. CDR3 DNA sequence: TGTGCCAGCAGCTTAAGCAATCAGCCCCAGCATTTT. Protein sequence: CASSLSNQPQHF.

The rearrangement joins TRBV6-1 to TRBJ2-2; D uncertain. V was cut by 4 bases and J by 4 bases, with 13 bases left in between. The CDR3 covers 15 residues. From germline, CDR1 is MNHNS and CDR2 SASEGT. The CDR3 bases are TGTGCCAGCAGTGTCTTACAGAGCCCCACCGGGGAGCTGTTTTTT. Translation: CASSVLQSPTGELFF.

The rearrangement links TRBV30 to TRBJ2-1; 12 bases map to TRBD2. The CDR3 sequence is 15 residues long. Unmatched junction bases numbered 9, after V lost 5 bases and J lost 7 bases. Germline V gives CDR1 GTSNPN, CDR2 SVGIG (reference sequence). The CDR3: CAWGLAGTVVNEQFF. The CDR3 DNA sequence: TGTGCCTGGGGACTAGCGGGGACAGTTGTGAATGAGCAGTTCTTC.

The CDR3 loop reads CASSPQGGRSGNTIYF. The CDR3 DNA reads as TGTGCCAGCAGCCCACAAGGGGGGCGCTCTGGAAACACCATATATTTT. The rearrangement uses TRBV7-2 and TRBJ1-3, with a possible D match to TRBD1 (6 bases). Deletions cut 5 bases from V and 0 bases from J, with 14 bases between. There are 16 residues in the CDR3. Germline lookup yields CDR1 SGHTA and CDR2 FQGNSA.

This chain joins TRBV15 and TRBJ1-1; 7 nucleotides line up with TRBD1. V shed 0 bases and J 4 bases; nucleotides not matched to a gene: 2. This CDR3 is 14 amino acids long. Germline CDR1 and CDR2: LNHNV and YYDKDF (reference sequence). The CDR3 sequence is CATSRDRGSTEAFF. The DNA for the CDR3 is TGTGCCACCAGCAGAGACAGGGGGAGCACTGAAGCTTTCTTT.

The chain recombines TRBV29-1 with TRBJ1-4; D not resolved. This CDR3 is 12 amino acids long. Trimming removed 4 bases at V and 5 bases at J, with 8 bases between. CDR1 SQVTM and CDR2 ANQGSEA come from the germline V gene. CDR3 sequence: CSVAVANEKLFF. The DNA of the CDR3 is TGCAGCGTTGCCGTAGCAAATGAAAAACTGTTTTTT.

This clone was recorded once. The chain has TRBV30 and TRBJ2-2; the match to TRBD1 covers 8 bases. The germline gives CDR1 GTSNPN, CDR2 SVGIG (reference sequence). V shed 5 bases and J 8 bases; nucleotides not matched to a gene: 4. The CDR3 spans 12 residues. DNA for the CDR3: TGTGCCTGGCGGACAGGGAATGGGGAGCTGTTTTTT. This codes for CAWRTGNGELFF. The variable domain in full, completed from reference TRBV30 and TRBJ2-2, reads SQTIHQWPATLVQPVGSPLSLECTVEGTSNPNLYWYRQAAGRGLQLLFYSVGIGQISSEVPQNLSASRPQDRQFILSSKKLLLSDSGFYLCAWRTGNGELFFGEGSRLTVL.

V gene TRBV14 combines with J gene TRBJ1-5; perhaps TRBD1 as D (6 bases). The CDR3 has 14 amino acids. V was shortened by 1 base and J by 6 bases, with 10 bases between the two germline ends. The V gene's germline CDR1 is SGHDN and CDR2 FVKESK. CDR3 sequence reads: CASSQAGVGQPQHF. The CDR3 region has the DNA TGTGCCAGCAGCCAAGCAGGGGTCGGTCAGCCCCAGCATTTT.